These 25 T cell receptor beta chains were sequenced from one sample in a study of T cells after yellow fever vaccination. A single record per CDR3 protein comes from TCRdb applying MiXCR to the 5' RACE reads. In the table there are some 400,000 distinct CDR3 sequences, 18% of which are singletons. Specimen: PBMCs, collected before the yellow fever booster vaccination. Receptors originate from a man between 18 and 35 years old who received the YFV17D yellow fever vaccine.

The CDR3 DNA reads TGTGCCAGCAGTTTGTTGGGGGCGAGGCAGAGCACTGAAGCTTTCTTT. This sequence encodes CASSLLGARQSTEAFF. The chain employs TRBV12-3 or TRBV12-4 and TRBJ1-1; TRBD1 is a possible D gene (6 bases). With 3 bases removed from V and 4 bases from J, the gap between germline ends came to 18 bases. This CDR3 spans 16 amino acids.

The chain employs TRBV12-3 or TRBV12-4 and TRBJ2-1; 7 bases map to TRBD2. This CDR3 comprises 15 residues. V shed 3 bases, J shed 6 bases, and the junction held 8 bases outside the gene matches. CDR3 DNA sequence: TGTGCCAGCAGTTTGTGGGCCCCGGGGGGCAATGAGCAGTTCTTC. Its protein product is CASSLWAPGGNEQFF.

This clonotype was picked up a small number of times. V is TRBV20-1 and J is TRBJ2-7; D gene unclear. CDR3 length: 12 amino acids. V was cut by 2 bases and J by 0 bases, with 5 bases left in between. Germline CDR1 reads DFQATT; CDR2 reads SNEGSKA (reference sequence). This CDR3 is CSARSHSYEQYV. CDR3 DNA sequence: TGCAGTGCTAGAAGCCACTCCTACGAGCAGTACGTC.

This clonotype appeared many times. The chain uses TRBV20-1 and TRBJ2-2; TRBD2 matches 12 bases. V lost 3 bases to trimming and J lost 3 bases; unmatched junction nucleotides: 5. Germline CDR1 is DFQATT and CDR2 is SNEGSKA (reference sequence). This CDR3 contains 16 residues. CDR3 protein: CSARMASGGDTGELFF. The CDR3 bases are TGCAGTGCTAGGATGGCTAGCGGGGGGGACACCGGGGAGCTGTTTTTT.

This clonotype has just a few counts. Germline is not matched at one junction end, which may reflect a read error. The genes are TRBV29-1 and TRBJ1-4; 7 nucleotides match TRBD1. The CDR3 has 11 amino acids. Per the germline V gene, CDR1 is SQVTM and CDR2 is ANQGSEA. The CDR3 coding sequence is TGCAGCGTTGAAGATGGGGGACAGAGGGATTTT. The encoded protein is CSVEDGGQRDF.

The sample holds a few counts of this clonotype. V is TRBV20-1 and J is TRBJ2-5; 13 bases agree with TRBD2. The CDR3 loop spans 15 amino acids. The J segment lost 3 bases and the V segment lost 6 bases, leaving 7 bases of the junction unmatched. CDR1 and CDR2 from the germline V gene are DFQATT and SNEGSKA (reference sequence). CDR3 sequence: CSATTSGGTKETQYF. CDR3 nucleotide sequence: TGCAGTGCCACGACTAGCGGGGGGACGAAAGAGACCCAGTACTTC.

At least ten counts were recorded for this clonotype. The chain combines TRBV15 with TRBJ2-3, with 7 bases aligning to TRBD1. Germline V lookup: CDR1 LNHNV, CDR2 YYDKDF (reference sequence). The CDR3 spans 16 residues. The V segment lost 7 bases and the J segment 3 bases; nucleotides outside the gene matches: 13. CDR3 bases: TGTGCCACCAAAGGCGTGAGAGACAGGGCTACAGATACGCAGTATTTT. Translation: CATKGVRDRATDTQYF.

A few counts support this clonotype. The chain employs TRBV29-1 and TRBJ2-5; 9 nucleotides match TRBD2. The germline gives CDR1 SQVTM, CDR2 ANQGSEA. Losses at the gene ends were 7 bases for V and 3 bases for J; bases not matched to a gene: 9. The CDR3 is 14 residues long. This chain's CDR3 is CSAKGASGEETQYF. Here the CDR3 DNA reads TGCAGCGCCAAGGGGGCTAGCGGGGAAGAGACCCAGTACTTC.

The gene calls are TRBV6-1 and TRBJ1-2; 7 nucleotides match TRBD1. V dropped 2 bases and J dropped 4; count of bases not matched to a gene: 10. From germline, CDR1 is MNHNS and CDR2 SASEGT. The CDR3 runs to 16 residues. Here the CDR3 reads CASSEWTTGMSYGYTF. As DNA, the CDR3 is TGTGCCAGCAGTGAATGGACGACAGGGATGAGCTATGGCTACACCTTC.

This clonotype was seen more than once but under ten times. V gene TRBV29-1 combines with J gene TRBJ2-2; D perhaps matches TRBD1 (5 bases). Looked up from germline, CDR1 is SQVTM and CDR2 is ANQGSEA. The CDR3 runs 13 residues. The ends were cut back, 1 base at V and 5 bases at J, with 8 bases in the middle. CDR3 sequence (DNA): TGCAGCGTTGAAGGGGGCAGGACCGGGGAGCTGTTTTTT. Protein: CSVEGGRTGELFF.

This rearrangement joins TRBV5-1 to TRBJ2-7; TRBD1 aligns across 7 bases. Germline trimming cut 1 base from V and 1 base from J; bases unmatched to any gene: 8. CDR1 and CDR2 (germline): SGHRS, YFSETQ. CDR3 length equals 16 residues. CDR3 protein: CASSLQALGQSYEQYF. DNA for the CDR3: TGCGCCAGCAGCTTGCAAGCTTTGGGACAGTCCTACGAGCAGTACTTC. Full variable domain (remainder filled in from reference TRBV5-1 and TRBJ2-7): KAGVTQTPRYLIKTRGQQVTLSCSPISGHRSVSWYQQTPGQGLQFLFEYFSETQRNKGNFPGRFSGRQFSNSRSEMNVSTLELGDSALYLCASSLQALGQSYEQYFGPGTRLTVT.

This rearrangement joins TRBV27 to TRBJ2-1; 13 bases align to TRBD2. With V trimmed by 5 bases and J by 2 bases, 9 bases remained unmatched. The CDR3 spans 18 residues. The germline CDR1 and CDR2 sequences are MNHEY and SMNVEV (reference sequence). CDR3 sequence: CASSPTGLAGDTYNEQFF. In nucleotides, the CDR3 is TGTGCCAGCAGTCCCACCGGACTAGCGGGAGACACCTACAATGAGCAGTTCTTC.

This chain connects TRBV20-1 to TRBJ2-3, with 8 bases aligning to TRBD2. The CDR3 is 15 amino acids. From germline, CDR1 is DFQATT and CDR2 SNEGSKA (reference sequence). The V gene end was trimmed by 5 bases and the J gene end by 1 base; junction bases not matched to a gene: 8. The CDR3 nucleotides read TGCAGTGCTCCCCGGCGGGGGGCCGGCACAGATACGCAGTATTTT. Its translation: CSAPRRGAGTDTQYF.

Only a few counts were recorded for this clonotype. The rearrangement links TRBV5-8 to TRBJ2-5; D might be TRBD2 (6 bases). V was pared by 1 base and J by 4 bases, with 11 bases between. This CDR3 is built from 14 residues. The germline CDR1 and CDR2 sequences are SGHTS and YDEGEE. The CDR3 coding sequence is TGTGCCAGCAGCTTGAATCGGGGGTCAGAGACCCAGTACTTC. Translated, it gives CASSLNRGSETQYF.

V usage is TRBV7-9 and J usage is TRBJ2-7; D is unresolved. Trimming took off 7 bases at V and 2 bases at J, with 21 bases between the two ends. Looked up from germline, CDR1 is SEHNR and CDR2 is FQNEAQ (reference sequence). This CDR3 region has 16 residues. CDR3 nucleotides: TGTGCCAGCACCGAAACCGGTAGCCGCAGCGCCTACGAGCAGTACGTC. This codes for CASTETGSRSAYEQYV.

This chain uses TRBV18 with TRBJ1-5; 9 bases fit TRBD1. The CDR3 runs 15 residues. V shed 3 bases, J shed 7 bases, and the junction held 7 bases outside the gene matches. The germline V gene encodes CDR1 KGHSH and CDR2 LQKENI. For the CDR3, the DNA is TGTGCCAGCTCACCTGGTGGGACAGGGCAACAGCCCCAGCATTTT. As protein: CASSPGGTGQQPQHF.

In its sample, this clonotype was seen a few times. This chain connects TRBV5-1 to TRBJ2-3; the match to TRBD2 covers 12 bases. After removal of 5 bases from V and 5 bases from J, the junction contained 9 bases not matched to a gene. The CDR3 extends over 16 amino acids. Per germline, CDR1 SGHRS and CDR2 YFSETQ. The CDR3 bases are TGCGCCAGCAGGCCAAAACTAGCGGGGGGCGAAGATACGCAGTATTTT. It yields the protein CASRPKLAGGEDTQYF.

The chain couples TRBV7-9 to TRBJ1-1; maybe TRBD1 (5 bases). Germline V gene sequence: CDR1 SEHNR, CDR2 FQNEAQ (reference sequence). Between the trimmed V and J ends, which lost 4 bases and 7 bases, there was a span of 13 bases. CDR3 length: 13 residues. CDR3 in DNA: TGTGCCAGCAGCTCACCCAACAGGTATGAAGCTTTCTTT. This translates into CASSSPNRYEAFF.

CDR3 in amino acids: CSVDSIMNTEAFF. DNA of the CDR3: TGCAGCGTTGACTCGATCATGAACACTGAAGCTTTCTTT. The chain is built from TRBV29-1 and TRBJ1-1, with unresolved D. CDR3 length equals 13 residues. V lost 3 bases to trimming and J lost 0 bases, with 8 bases between them. Germline CDR1 and CDR2: SQVTM and ANQGSEA.

This rearrangement joins TRBV6-5 to TRBJ1-2, with D possibly being TRBD1 (6 bases). The CDR3 is 14 residues long. V lost 4 bases and J 8 bases, leaving 17 bases between the germline ends. Germline V gives CDR1 MNHEY, CDR2 SVGAGI. The CDR3 is CASSLEGRGAGYTF. CDR3 nucleotide sequence: TGTGCCAGCAGTTTGGAAGGTCGGGGGGCCGGCTACACCTTC.

V gene TRBV7-9 combines with J gene TRBJ1-1; D not resolved. Per germline, CDR1 SEHNR and CDR2 FQNEAQ (reference sequence). This CDR3 has 12 amino acids. With 10 bases removed from V and 3 bases from J, the gap between germline ends came to 12 bases. CDR3 coding DNA: TGTGCCACCCTGGGGTGGCACACTGAAGCTTTCTTT. Encoded protein: CATLGWHTEAFF.

This clonotype occurred many times. The chain has TRBV20-1 and TRBJ2-5; 10 bases map to TRBD2. CDR3 length: 15 amino acids. J was trimmed by 4 bases and V by 2 bases; bases with no gene match: 7. CDR1 and CDR2 from the germline V gene are DFQATT and SNEGSKA (reference sequence). CDR3 coding DNA: TGCAGTGCTAGATTACCCTCTAGCGGGGGAGAGACCCAGTACTTC. Protein: CSARLPSSGGETQYF.

This clonotype was detected a few times. The V gene is TRBV27, the J gene TRBJ2-3; D not resolved. Trimming pared 5 bases from V and 5 bases from J, leaving 11 bases between. Germline V gene sequence: CDR1 MNHEY, CDR2 SMNVEV (reference sequence). CDR3 length: 13 amino acids. CDR3 sequence reads: CASSPPWRDTQYF. The DNA of the CDR3 is TGTGCCAGCAGTCCCCCCTGGCGAGATACGCAGTATTTT.

This clonotype was seen just once. The rearrangement joins TRBV7-9 to TRBJ1-1; no reliable D call. The length of the CDR3 is 14 residues. Germline-derived CDR1 and CDR2 are SEHNR and FQNEAQ (reference sequence). Trimming pared 2 bases from V and 4 bases from J, leaving 11 bases between. The CDR3 here is CASSLMTTPTEAFF. CDR3 bases: TGTGCCAGCAGCTTAATGACGACCCCCACTGAAGCTTTCTTT. The whole variable domain, remainder taken from reference TRBV7-9 and TRBJ1-1, is DTGVSQNPRHKITKRGQNVTFRCDPISEHNRLYWYRQTLGQGPEFLTYFQNEAQLEKSRLLSDRFSAERPKGSFSTLEIQRTEQGDSAMYLCASSLMTTPTEAFFGQGTRLTVV.

This clonotype was recorded at least ten times. The chain joins TRBV6-6 to TRBJ1-3; 8 bases are shared with TRBD1. The CDR3 totals 17 residues. Germline loops: CDR1 MNHNY, CDR2 SVGAGI (reference sequence). J gave up 0 bases and V 0 bases, and 4 bases lay outside the gene matches. The CDR3 region is CASSYSYRGSSGNTIYF. CDR3 nucleotide sequence: TGTGCCAGCAGTTACTCGTACAGGGGGAGCTCTGGAAACACCATATATTTT.